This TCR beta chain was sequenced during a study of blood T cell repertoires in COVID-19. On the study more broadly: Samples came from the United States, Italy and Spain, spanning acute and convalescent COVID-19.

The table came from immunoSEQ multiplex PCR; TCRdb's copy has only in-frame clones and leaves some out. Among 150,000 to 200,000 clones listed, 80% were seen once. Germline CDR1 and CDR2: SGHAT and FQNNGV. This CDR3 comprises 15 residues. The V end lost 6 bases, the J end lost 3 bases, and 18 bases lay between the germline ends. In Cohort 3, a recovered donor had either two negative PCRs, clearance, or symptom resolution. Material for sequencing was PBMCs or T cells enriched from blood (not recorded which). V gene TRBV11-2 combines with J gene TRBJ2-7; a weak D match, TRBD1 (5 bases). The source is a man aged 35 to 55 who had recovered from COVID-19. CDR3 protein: CASRGAGLEFYEQYF. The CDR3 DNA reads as TGTGCCAGCAGAGGGGCAGGGTTGGAGTTCTACGAGCAGTACTTC.